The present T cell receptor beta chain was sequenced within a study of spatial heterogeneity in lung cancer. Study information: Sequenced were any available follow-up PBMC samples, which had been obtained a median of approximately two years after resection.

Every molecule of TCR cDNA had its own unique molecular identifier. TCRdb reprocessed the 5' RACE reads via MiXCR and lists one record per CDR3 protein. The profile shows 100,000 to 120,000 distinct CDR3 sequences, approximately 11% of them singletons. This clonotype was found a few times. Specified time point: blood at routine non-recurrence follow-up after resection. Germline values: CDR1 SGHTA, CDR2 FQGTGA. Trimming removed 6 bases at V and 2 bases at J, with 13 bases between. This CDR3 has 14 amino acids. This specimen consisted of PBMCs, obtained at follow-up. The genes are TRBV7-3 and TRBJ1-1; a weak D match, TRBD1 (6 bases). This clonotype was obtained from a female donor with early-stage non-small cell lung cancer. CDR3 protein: CASRTQGGNTEAFF. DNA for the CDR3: TGTGCCAGCAGAACACAGGGTGGAAACACTGAAGCTTTCTTT.